Given below is one T cell receptor beta chain in context. Its cognate antigen is unknown. This entry comes from a study of siplizumab effects on memory and regulatory T cells. Trimming left V 2 bases short and J 3 bases short, with 11 bases between. Per germline, CDR1 SGHAT and CDR2 FQNNGV. The length of the CDR3 is 15 residues. Study findings and constraints: The Treg-derived share of mappable alloreactive CD4+ clones averaged about 74% with siplizumab and around 26% in controls. An assignable phenotype, naive or memory, was missing from roughly 78-96% of proliferating CD4+ or CD8+ clones.

It was about 10^5 TCR templates that were assayed per sample. Here immunoSEQ multiplex PCR was the method, and the copy in TCRdb shows in-frame clones only, minus some. The sample carries 50,000 to 75,000 clones, 95% to 98% recorded once. The chain joins TRBV11-2 to TRBJ1-5, with unresolved D. The sequence was obtained from a human donor in good health. Material: naive CD8+ T cells sorted from blood. CDR3 in amino acids: CASSLSGGINQPQHF. The CDR3 region has the DNA TGTGCCAGCAGCTTAAGCGGTGGGATCAATCAGCCCCAGCATTTT.